The 32 T cell receptor beta chains below come from one sample, sequenced in a study of blood T cell repertoires in COVID-19. Clones were sequenced by immunoSEQ multiplex PCR, and TCRdb holds only the in-frame ones, with some missing. The repertoire holds some 290,000 clones, with 87% as singletons. Material: peripheral blood. Receptor source: a woman aged 50 to 60 who had recovered from COVID-19.

The chain's CDR3 is CASSQDQRSTYEQYF. DNA for the CDR3: TGCGCCAGCAGCCAAGATCAGAGGTCTACCTACGAGCAGTACTTC. The chain links TRBV4-1 to TRBJ2-7, with D unresolved. CDR1 and CDR2 (germline): MGHRA, YSYEKL. This CDR3 is 15 amino acids long. V lost 0 bases, J lost 2 bases, and 11 bases lay in between.

The V call is TRBV28, the J call TRBJ1-5; no clear D. This CDR3 spans 14 amino acids. Trimming took off 3 bases at V and 0 bases at J, with 6 bases between the two ends. Germline V gene lookup returns CDR1 MDHEN and CDR2 SYDVKM. CDR3 sequence reads: CASSLEYSNQPQHF. CDR3 sequence (DNA): TGTGCCAGCAGTTTGGAGTATAGCAATCAGCCCCAGCATTTT.

The rearrangement uses TRBV5-6 and TRBJ1-4; the D is unclear. V was trimmed by 2 bases and J by 4 bases, leaving 9 bases between them. The germline V gene encodes CDR1 SGHDT and CDR2 YYEEEE. The CDR3 contains 14 residues. The CDR3 here is CASSLTGLNEKLFF. CDR3 DNA: TGTGCCAGCAGCTTAACCGGACTTAATGAAAAACTGTTTTTT.

This clone was seen only once. The rearrangement joins TRBV7-3 to TRBJ2-5; unclear D gene. This CDR3 spans 12 amino acids. The V and J ends lost 8 bases and 4 bases respectively, with 11 bases between them. Germline V gene data show CDR1 as SGHTA and CDR2 as FQGTGA. The chain's CDR3 is CASSHPGETQYF. In nucleotides, the CDR3 is TGTGCCAGCTCCCACCCCGGAGAGACCCAGTACTTC.

This rearrangement joins TRBV4-2 to TRBJ1-4; 7 nucleotides agree with TRBD1. The V gene's germline CDR1 is LGHNA and CDR2 YNFKEQ. Losses at the gene ends were 0 bases for V and 7 bases for J; bases not matched to a gene: 5. This CDR3 is 15 amino acids long. The chain's CDR3 is CASSQDRGQREKLFF. CDR3 DNA: TGTGCCAGCAGCCAAGATCGGGGACAGCGTGAAAAACTGTTTTTT.

V gene TRBV6-5 combines with J gene TRBJ2-7; 8 nucleotides match TRBD1. V lost 0 bases and J lost 3; bases outside the gene matches: 4. Germline values: CDR1 MNHEY, CDR2 SVGAGI. The CDR3 has 15 residues. The CDR3 DNA follows: TGTGCCAGCAGTTACTCCGGGACAGGTAACTACGAGCAGTACTTC. Residues: CASSYSGTGNYEQYF.

This chain joins TRBV5-1 and TRBJ1-2, with no clear D. Germline V gene sequence: CDR1 SGHRS, CDR2 YFSETQ. This CDR3 region has 14 residues. V gave up 4 bases and J gave up 1 base, with 11 bases separating them. CDR3 protein: CASSPRAGNYGYTF. The CDR3 coding sequence is TGCGCCAGCAGCCCGAGGGCAGGTAACTATGGCTACACCTTC.

The V and J genes are TRBV5-4 and TRBJ1-1, with TRBD1 matching over 8 bases. The CDR3 is 18 amino acids. J gave up 1 base and V 4 bases, and 15 bases lay outside the gene matches. The V gene's germline CDR1 is SGHNT and CDR2 YYREEE (reference sequence). The CDR3 is CASSAYWGGGTGNTEAFF. CDR3 DNA sequence: TGTGCCAGCAGCGCTTATTGGGGAGGAGGGACAGGGAACACTGAAGCTTTCTTT.

CDR3 protein: CASRKTAETQYF. In DNA, the CDR3 is TGTGCCAGCAGGAAAACCGCGGAGACCCAGTACTTC. The chain has TRBV6-6 and TRBJ2-5; D is ambiguous. The CDR3 has 12 residues. CDR1 is MNHNY, CDR2 SVGAGI, per germline (reference sequence). Trimming removed 6 bases from V and 5 bases from J, with 10 bases in between.

The V gene is TRBV6-6, the J gene TRBJ1-4; 7 nucleotides align to TRBD1. Germline assignment: CDR1 MNHNY and CDR2 SVGAGI (reference sequence). V lost 8 bases to trimming and J lost 7 bases; unmatched junction nucleotides: 10. This CDR3 has 14 residues. For the CDR3, the DNA is TGTGCCAGCCTCCAGGGGGGTCTGGGTGAAAAACTGTTTTTT. Translating it yields CASLQGGLGEKLFF.

The rearrangement uses TRBV7-2 and TRBJ2-5; tentatively, D is TRBD2 (6 bases). V dropped 5 bases and J dropped 5 bases, with 15 bases sitting between them. Germline CDR1 reads SGHTA; CDR2 reads FQGNSA. The CDR3 is 14 residues long. Here the CDR3 DNA reads TGTGCCAGCAGCCCAATGGGGAGCGGGGAGACCCAGTACTTC. Its protein product is CASSPMGSGETQYF.

The V call is TRBV3-1 (or the pseudogene TRBV3-2), the J call TRBJ2-2; 7 nucleotides agree with TRBD1. Germline V CDR1 and CDR2: LGHDT, YNNKEL (reference sequence). V lost 3 bases and J lost 11; bases outside the gene matches: 3. CDR3 length: 12 residues. The CDR3 spells CASSHRQGELFF. CDR3 bases: TGTGCCAGCAGCCACCGACAGGGCGAGCTGTTTTTT.

The chain combines TRBV2 with TRBJ2-1; D possibly corresponds to TRBD2 (6 bases). The CDR3 has 17 residues. V was cut by 8 bases and J by 4 bases, with 24 bases left in between. In germline, CDR1 is SNHLY, CDR2 FYNNEI. The CDR3 region is CASSPGGLAYVYNEQFF. For the CDR3, the DNA is TGTGCCAGCTCCCCCGGGGGACTCGCCTACGTATACAATGAGCAGTTCTTC.

The CDR3 nucleotides read TGTGCCAGCTGCGGACTAGCCCCCGGGGAGCTGTTTTTT. Translating it yields CASCGLAPGELFF. This chain joins TRBV6-5 and TRBJ2-2; 8 bases align to TRBD2. The trim removed 8 bases at V and 6 bases at J, leaving 5 bases unmatched. CDR1 and CDR2 (germline): MNHEY, SVGAGI. The CDR3 consists of 13 residues.

The chain links TRBV2 to TRBJ1-2; the match to TRBD1 covers 7 bases. Germline assignment: CDR1 SNHLY and CDR2 FYNNEI. Trimming cost V 6 bases and J 4 bases; bases outside gene matches: 14. CDR3 length: 16 residues. This chain's CDR3 is CASRTRDSLISYGYTF. CDR3 nucleotides: TGTGCCAGCAGGACCCGGGACAGCCTAATCTCCTATGGCTACACCTTC. The whole variable domain, remainder taken from reference TRBV2 and TRBJ1-2, is EPEVTQTPSHQVTQMGQEVILRCVPISNHLYFYWYRQILGQKVEFLVSFYNNEISEKSEIFDDQFSVERPDGSNFTLKIRSTKLEDSAMYFCASRTRDSLISYGYTFGSGTRLTVV.

This chain links TRBV30 with TRBJ2-7, with TRBD1 identical over 7 bases. Germline assignment: CDR1 GTSNPN and CDR2 SVGIG (reference sequence). The CDR3 loop spans 14 amino acids. V lost 7 bases and J lost 6; bases outside the gene matches: 15. The CDR3 loop reads CASAMGQILAEQYF. The CDR3 bases are TGTGCCTCCGCCATGGGACAGATTTTGGCCGAGCAGTACTTC.

The V call is TRBV5-1, the J call TRBJ2-7; TRBD1 matches 8 bases. Per the germline V gene, CDR1 is SGHRS and CDR2 is YFSETQ. The CDR3 is 15 amino acids. V dropped 0 bases and J dropped 4; count of bases not matched to a gene: 6. CDR3 DNA: TGCGCCAGCAGCTTGGCGAGGAACAGGGGGTACGAGCAGTACTTC. Its translation is CASSLARNRGYEQYF.

This clone has a single count. The rearrangement uses TRBV27 and TRBJ2-4; 9 bases agree with TRBD1. Germline V lookup: CDR1 MNHEY, CDR2 SMNVEV (reference sequence). This CDR3 has 13 amino acids. V gave up 9 bases and J gave up 8 bases; unmatched junction bases: 8. The CDR3 is CASRQGERYIQYF. For the CDR3, the DNA is TGTGCCAGTCGACAGGGGGAGAGATACATTCAGTACTTC.

The CDR3 DNA sequence: TGTGCCAGCAGCTTAGTGTCGGGGAGGGGTTCCTACGAGCAGTACTTC. It specifies CASSLVSGRGSYEQYF. The chain couples TRBV11-1 to TRBJ2-7; 7 nucleotides line up with TRBD2. CDR1 is SGHAT, CDR2 FQDESV, per germline (reference sequence). This CDR3 has 16 residues. Trimming took 1 base from V and 1 from J; bases not matched to a gene: 7. The whole variable domain, filled in from reference TRBV11-1 and TRBJ2-7, reads EAEVAQSPRYKITEKSQAVAFWCDPISGHATLYWYRQILGQGPELLVQFQDESVVDDSQLPKDRFSAERLKGVDSTLKIQPAELGDSAMYLCASSLVSGRGSYEQYFGPGTRLTVT.

The chain carries TRBV29-1 and TRBJ1-1; 8 nucleotides match TRBD1. Germline CDR1 SQVTM, CDR2 ANQGSEA. This CDR3 has 14 amino acids. V lost 7 bases to trimming and J lost 1 base; unmatched junction nucleotides: 8. CDR3: CSATPGTGNTEAFF. In nucleotides, the CDR3 is TGCAGCGCCACCCCCGGGACAGGGAACACTGAAGCTTTCTTT. Drawing the rest from reference TRBV29-1 and TRBJ1-1, the complete variable domain is SAVISQKPSRDICQRGTSLTIQCQVDSQVTMMFWYRQQPGQSLTLIATANQGSEATYESGFVIDKFPISRPNLTFSTLTVSNMSPEDSSIYLCSATPGTGNTEAFFGQGTRLTVV.

J is TRBJ2-7 and V is TRBV6-5; weak D call: TRBD1 (5 bases). This CDR3 comprises 14 residues. The germline gives CDR1 MNHEY, CDR2 SVGAGI. V dropped 3 bases and J dropped 3 bases, with 12 bases sitting between them. CDR3 sequence: CASSYFQGSYEQYF. For the CDR3, the DNA is TGTGCCAGCAGTTATTTCCAGGGAAGCTACGAGCAGTACTTC.

The chain carries TRBV6-2 or TRBV6-3 and TRBJ2-1; 9 positions agree with TRBD2. The CDR3 is made up of 15 amino acids. The ends lost 5 bases at V and 7 bases at J; junction bases unmatched: 9. Per the germline V gene, CDR1 is MNHEY and CDR2 is SVGEGT. The CDR3 loop is CASSKAGGPWNEQFF. CDR3 coding DNA: TGTGCCAGCAGTAAGGCGGGGGGGCCATGGAATGAGCAGTTCTTC.

This chain uses TRBV19 with TRBJ1-5; 8 positions match TRBD1. V shed 5 bases and J 0 bases; nucleotides not matched to a gene: 0. This CDR3 has 14 residues. CDR1 and CDR2 (germline): LNHDA, SQIVND (reference sequence). The CDR3 DNA reads as TGTGCCAGTAGTGACAGGGGTAGCAATCAGCCCCAGCATTTT. It is translated as CASSDRGSNQPQHF.

This chain uses TRBV7-9 with TRBJ2-3, with D possibly matching TRBD2 (6 bases). Germline V CDR1 and CDR2: SEHNR, FQNEAQ (reference sequence). This CDR3 is 13 amino acids long. With 2 bases removed from V and 5 bases from J, the gap between germline ends came to 8 bases. DNA for the CDR3: TGTGCCAGCAGCTTAATGGGGGGAGATACGCAGTATTTT. The encoded protein is CASSLMGGDTQYF. Using reference TRBV7-9 and TRBJ2-3 for the parts outside the CDR3, the full variable domain is DTGVSQNPRHKITKRGQNVTFRCDPISEHNRLYWYRQTLGQGPEFLTYFQNEAQLEKSRLLSDRFSAERPKGSFSTLEIQRTEQGDSAMYLCASSLMGGDTQYFGPGTRLTVL.

The chain uses TRBV19 and TRBJ1-2; TRBD1 is a possible D gene (6 bases). V was shortened by 3 bases and J by 3 bases, with 11 bases between the two germline ends. Looked up from germline, CDR1 is LNHDA and CDR2 is SQIVND (reference sequence). The CDR3 contains 14 residues. In DNA, the CDR3 is TGTGCCAGTAGTATCCGACAGGACCACTATGGCTACACCTTC. Translated: CASSIRQDHYGYTF.

V gene TRBV12-5 combines with J gene TRBJ1-6, with 10 bases aligning to TRBD1. The CDR3 runs 17 residues. CDR1 and CDR2 (germline): LGHNT, FRNRAP. The junction had 6 bases not matched to a gene; V was cut back by 0 bases and J by 7 bases. CDR3 bases: TGTGCTAGTGGTTTGGTACGGTTGGGACAGGGGAATTCACCCCTCCACTTT. It translates to CASGLVRLGQGNSPLHF.

The V and J genes are TRBV28 and TRBJ2-7; 7 bases agree with TRBD1. The CDR3 has 16 residues. J lost 2 bases, V lost 1 base, and 8 bases had no gene match. Per germline, CDR1 MDHEN and CDR2 SYDVKM. The CDR3 region has the DNA TGTGCCAGCAGTTTATTGAGAAACAGGGGAGCCTACGAGCAGTACTTC. Its protein product is CASSLLRNRGAYEQYF. Full variable domain (remainder filled in from reference TRBV28 and TRBJ2-7): DVKVTQSSRYLVKRTGEKVFLECVQDMDHENMFWYRQDPGLGLRLIYFSYDVKMKEKGDIPEGYSVSREKKERFSLILESASTNQTSMYLCASSLLRNRGAYEQYFGPGTRLTVT.

The chain uses TRBV4-3 and TRBJ1-1; TRBD1 matches 9 bases. The V and J ends lost 6 bases and 4 bases, in that order; junction bases with no gene match: 3. In germline, CDR1 is LGHNA, CDR2 YSLEER. The CDR3 consists of 13 residues. CDR3 coding DNA: TGCGCCAGCAGATCGACAGGGGGCACTGAAGCTTTCTTT. Encoded protein: CASRSTGGTEAFF.

This chain uses TRBV28 with TRBJ2-2, with D maybe TRBD2 (7 bases). This CDR3 comprises 14 residues. Trimming pared 2 bases from V and 7 bases from J, leaving 11 bases between. Germline-derived CDR1 and CDR2 are MDHEN and SYDVKM. The CDR3 region is CASSLGGAVGELFF. The DNA for the CDR3 is TGTGCCAGCAGTTTAGGGGGGGCCGTCGGGGAGCTGTTTTTT.

The chain carries TRBV5-6 and TRBJ2-1, with a tentative D call TRBD1 (5 bases). Germline assignment: CDR1 SGHDT and CDR2 YYEEEE. This CDR3 has 14 amino acids. Trimming left V 5 bases short and J 3 bases short, with 12 bases between. The CDR3 spells CASRLRQIYNEQFF. As DNA, the CDR3 is TGTGCCAGCAGGTTGCGACAGATCTACAATGAGCAGTTCTTC.

The chain is built from TRBV30 and TRBJ2-3, with a possible D match to TRBD1 (6 bases). The CDR3 has 11 residues. V was shortened by 3 bases and J by 7 bases, with 8 bases between the two germline ends. The germline gives CDR1 GTSNPN, CDR2 SVGIG (reference sequence). The DNA for the CDR3 is TGTGCCTGGAGCAGGGGAAATACGCAGTATTTT. This translates into CAWSRGNTQYF.

The chain has TRBV5-6 and TRBJ1-2, with TRBD1 identical over 7 bases. The V segment lost 4 bases and the J segment 2 bases; nucleotides outside the gene matches: 2. CDR3 length equals 13 residues. Germline V gene sequence: CDR1 SGHDT, CDR2 YYEEEE. The CDR3 sequence is CASSPDRNYGYTF. CDR3 nucleotides: TGTGCCAGCAGCCCGGACAGGAACTATGGCTACACCTTC.